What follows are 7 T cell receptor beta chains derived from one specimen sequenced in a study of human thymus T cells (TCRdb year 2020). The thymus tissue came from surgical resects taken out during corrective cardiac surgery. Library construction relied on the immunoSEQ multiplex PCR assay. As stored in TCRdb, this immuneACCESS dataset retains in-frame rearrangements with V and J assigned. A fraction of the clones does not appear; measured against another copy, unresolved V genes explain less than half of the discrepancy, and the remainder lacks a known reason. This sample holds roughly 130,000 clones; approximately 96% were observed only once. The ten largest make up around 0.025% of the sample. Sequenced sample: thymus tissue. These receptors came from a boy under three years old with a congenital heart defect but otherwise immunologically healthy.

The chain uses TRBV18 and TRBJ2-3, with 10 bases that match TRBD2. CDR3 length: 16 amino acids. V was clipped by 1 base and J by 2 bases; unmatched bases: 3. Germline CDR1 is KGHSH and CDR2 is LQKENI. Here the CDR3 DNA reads TGTGCCAGCTCACCACTAGCGGGGGGAAACACAGATACGCAGTATTTT. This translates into CASSPLAGGNTDTQYF.

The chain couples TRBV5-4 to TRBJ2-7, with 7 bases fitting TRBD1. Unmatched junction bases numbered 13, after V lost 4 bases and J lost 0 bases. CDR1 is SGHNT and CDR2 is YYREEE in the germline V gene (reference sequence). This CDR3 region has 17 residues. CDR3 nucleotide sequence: TGTGCCAGCAGCGCCGCGTATAAGACAGGGAGCTCCTACGAGCAGTACTTC. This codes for CASSAAYKTGSSYEQYF.

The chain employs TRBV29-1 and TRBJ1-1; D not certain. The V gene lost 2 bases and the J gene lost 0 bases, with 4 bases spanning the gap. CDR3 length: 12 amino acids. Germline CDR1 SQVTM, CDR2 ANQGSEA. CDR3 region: CSVERMNTEAFF. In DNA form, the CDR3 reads TGCAGCGTTGAAAGGATGAACACTGAAGCTTTCTTT.

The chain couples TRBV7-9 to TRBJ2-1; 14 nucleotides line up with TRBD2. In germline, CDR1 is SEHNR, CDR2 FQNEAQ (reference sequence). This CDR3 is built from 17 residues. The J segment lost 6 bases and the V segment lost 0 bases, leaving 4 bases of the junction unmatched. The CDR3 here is CASSLARGTSGGNEQFF. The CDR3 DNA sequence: TGTGCCAGCAGCTTAGCGCGTGGGACTAGCGGGGGCAATGAGCAGTTCTTC. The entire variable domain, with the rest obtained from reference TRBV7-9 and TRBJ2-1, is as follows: DTGVSQNPRHKITKRGQNVTFRCDPISEHNRLYWYRQTLGQGPEFLTYFQNEAQLEKSRLLSDRFSAERPKGSFSTLEIQRTEQGDSAMYLCASSLARGTSGGNEQFFGPGTRLTVL.

The CDR3 spells CASRPGTDYGYTF. The CDR3, as DNA: TGTGCCAGCAGGCCCGGGACGGACTATGGCTACACCTTC. This chain joins TRBV6-4 and TRBJ1-2, with D possibly TRBD1 on 5 matching bases. The V end was cut by 6 bases, the J end by 3 bases, with 11 bases between. The CDR3 is made up of 13 amino acids. From germline, CDR1 is MRHNA and CDR2 SNTAGT.

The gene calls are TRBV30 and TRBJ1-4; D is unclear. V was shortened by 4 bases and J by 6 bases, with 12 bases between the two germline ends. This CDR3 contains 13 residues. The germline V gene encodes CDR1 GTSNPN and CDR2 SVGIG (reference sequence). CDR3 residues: CAWTGSSDEKLFF. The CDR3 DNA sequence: TGTGCCTGGACGGGGAGCTCCGATGAAAAACTGTTTTTT.

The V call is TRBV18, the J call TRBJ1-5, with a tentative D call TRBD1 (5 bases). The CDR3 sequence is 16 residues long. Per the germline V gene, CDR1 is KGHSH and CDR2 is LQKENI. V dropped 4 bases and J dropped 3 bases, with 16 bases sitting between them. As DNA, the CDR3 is TGTGCCAGCTCACGTCACCGGGACGTTGACAATCAGCCCCAGCATTTT. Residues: CASSRHRDVDNQPQHF.